A single sample gave rise to the 32 T cell receptor beta chains below, sequenced in a study of CD8+ T cells in alopecia areata. RNA extraction was followed by reverse transcription into cDNA, which acted as the sequencing template. Assay used: immunoSEQ multiplex PCR; TCRdb lists only in-frame clones, some missing. The sample carries around 120,000 clones, more than 30% recorded once. Sequencing used CD4+ T cells sorted from blood. The receptors were sampled from a human donor with alopecia areata.

In its sample, this clone was seen a few times. The chain joins TRBV28 to TRBJ2-5; D might be TRBD1 (6 bases). The length of the CDR3 is 16 residues. The ends were cut back, 5 bases at V and 5 bases at J, with 21 bases in the middle. From germline, CDR1 is MDHEN and CDR2 SYDVKM. In DNA form, the CDR3 reads TGTGCCAGCAGTCCCCCTACAGGGCCCATCGGGGAGACCCAGTACTTC. Its protein product is CASSPPTGPIGETQYF.

The chain joins TRBV29-1 to TRBJ2-3, with D perhaps being TRBD1 or TRBD2 (5 bases each). The CDR3 covers 14 residues. Per germline, CDR1 SQVTM and CDR2 ANQGSEA. Trimming removed 4 bases at V and 2 bases at J, with 13 bases between. The CDR3 here is CSVAPQGATDTQYF. In nucleotides, the CDR3 is TGCAGCGTTGCGCCCCAGGGAGCCACAGATACGCAGTATTTT.

The rearrangement joins TRBV29-1 to TRBJ2-2; possible D gene TRBD2, 6 bases. Germline assignment: CDR1 SQVTM and CDR2 ANQGSEA. V dropped 5 bases and J dropped 7 bases, with 8 bases sitting between them. The CDR3 runs 11 residues. The CDR3 nucleotides read TGCAGCGTTAGGGGAGGCGGGGAGCTGTTTTTT. As protein: CSVRGGGELFF.

This clone was counted between two and nine times. V usage is TRBV4-1 and J usage is TRBJ2-1, with 16 bases fitting TRBD2. V lost 3 bases and J lost 0; bases outside the gene matches: 5. CDR1 and CDR2 (germline): MGHRA, YSYEKL. The CDR3 runs to 19 residues. This chain's CDR3 is CASSHPGLAGGSSYNEQFF. The CDR3 coding sequence is TGCGCCAGCAGCCATCCGGGACTAGCGGGAGGGAGCTCCTACAATGAGCAGTTCTTC.

J is TRBJ2-2 and V is TRBV5-6, with a weak D call TRBD1 (5 bases). The CDR3 sequence is 13 residues long. Trimming removed 4 bases at V and 3 bases at J, with 7 bases between. CDR1 SGHDT and CDR2 YYEEEE come from the germline V gene. CDR3 nucleotides: TGTGCCAGCAGCGACAGTTACACCGGGGAGCTGTTTTTT. Translated: CASSDSYTGELFF.

This clone has a single count. This chain uses TRBV4-1 with TRBJ2-5; 11 nucleotides agree with TRBD1. With 1 base clipped from V and 4 bases from J, the junction kept 2 bases outside the gene matches. The CDR3 sequence is 15 residues long. CDR1 MGHRA and CDR2 YSYEKL come from the germline V gene. The chain's CDR3 is CASSQGGTGGETQYF. In DNA form, the CDR3 reads TGCGCCAGCAGCCAAGGGGGGACAGGGGGAGAGACCCAGTACTTC.

This clone was detected only a few times. The J gene is TRBJ2-1, the V gene TRBV28, with D uncertain. This CDR3 contains 13 residues. Germline values: CDR1 MDHEN, CDR2 SYDVKM. Trimming took off 3 bases at V and 7 bases at J, with 10 bases between the two ends. The CDR3 bases are TGTGCCAGCAGTTTGAGCCAGGAGAATGAGCAGTTCTTC. This gives the protein CASSLSQENEQFF. The full variable domain, rest sourced from reference TRBV28 and TRBJ2-1, is DVKVTQSSRYLVKRTGEKVFLECVQDMDHENMFWYRQDPGLGLRLIYFSYDVKMKEKGDIPEGYSVSREKKERFSLILESASTNQTSMYLCASSLSQENEQFFGPGTRLTVL.

This clone has just a few counts. V gene TRBV29-1 combines with J gene TRBJ2-5, with 9 bases identical to TRBD1. Per germline, CDR1 SQVTM and CDR2 ANQGSEA. The CDR3 contains 14 residues. V was pared by 7 bases and J by 7 bases, with 13 bases of the junction left unmatched. The CDR3 DNA reads as TGCAGCGGCCAGGACAGGGGAGAATATGGGACCCAGTACTTC. Its translation: CSGQDRGEYGTQYF.

This clone was counted a few times. The same CDR3 also results from other DNA sequences found in this sample. V usage is TRBV4-3 and J usage is TRBJ2-5; 7 nucleotides agree with TRBD1. V shed 0 bases, J shed 3 bases, and the junction held 1 base outside the gene matches. This CDR3 region has 14 residues. Germline CDR1 reads LGHNA; CDR2 reads YSLEER. CDR3 sequence: CASSQEGTEETQYF. The CDR3 DNA reads as TGCGCCAGCAGCCAAGAGGGGACAGAAGAGACCCAGTACTTC.

The V and J genes are TRBV4-3 and TRBJ1-2; no firm D call. Trimming left V 0 bases short and J 7 bases short, with 6 bases between. Germline lookup yields CDR1 LGHNA and CDR2 YSLEER. This CDR3 comprises 12 residues. As DNA, the CDR3 is TGCGCCAGCAGCCAAGAGTGGGGTGGCTACACCTTC. This codes for CASSQEWGGYTF.

This clone was recorded a few times. This rearrangement joins TRBV30 to TRBJ2-2; D perhaps matches TRBD1 (5 bases). V was pared by 6 bases and J by 4 bases, with 12 bases between. Germline assignment: CDR1 GTSNPN and CDR2 SVGIG (reference sequence). The CDR3 totals 13 residues. This CDR3 reads CACRRASTGELFF. The CDR3 DNA reads TGTGCCTGCCGCAGGGCGAGCACCGGGGAGCTGTTTTTT.

The rearrangement joins TRBV7-8 to TRBJ2-7, with 8 bases lining up with TRBD1. There are 14 residues in the CDR3. V trimming: 5 bases; J trimming: 7 bases; junction bases outside the gene matches: 10. Germline V lookup: CDR1 SGHVS, CDR2 FQNEAQ. The CDR3, as DNA: TGTGCCAGCAGCGCCCGACAGGGGAAGAGAGAGCAGTACTTC. Its protein product is CASSARQGKREQYF.

The V call is TRBV30, the J call TRBJ1-2; D is unclear. Germline loops: CDR1 GTSNPN, CDR2 SVGIG (reference sequence). The V end lost 5 bases, the J end lost 2 bases, and 12 bases lay between the germline ends. This CDR3 is built from 13 residues. CDR3 in DNA: TGTGCCTGGGCGGTCGGACGGAACTATGGCTACACCTTC. Translated, it gives CAWAVGRNYGYTF. The variable domain in full, completed from reference TRBV30 and TRBJ1-2, reads SQTIHQWPATLVQPVGSPLSLECTVEGTSNPNLYWYRQAAGRGLQLLFYSVGIGQISSEVPQNLSASRPQDRQFILSSKKLLLSDSGFYLCAWAVGRNYGYTFGSGTRLTVV.

This clone was found a few times. This chain uses TRBV29-1 with TRBJ1-2; D call uncertain. The CDR3 sequence is 13 residues long. With 7 bases removed from V and 8 bases from J, the gap between germline ends came to 20 bases. The V gene's germline CDR1 is SQVTM and CDR2 ANQGSEA. The CDR3 bases are TGCAGCGCTTCCAACCCGACCGGGTCCGGCTACACCTTC. This encodes CSASNPTGSGYTF.

There are a few counts of this clone. This chain links TRBV18 with TRBJ2-3; the D gene is possibly TRBD1 (5 bases). V lost 2 bases, J lost 4 bases, and 10 bases lay in between. From germline, CDR1 is KGHSH and CDR2 LQKENI. This CDR3 has 14 residues. CDR3 nucleotides: TGTGCCAGCTCACCAACCCAGGGTGCAGATACGCAGTATTTT. Protein product: CASSPTQGADTQYF.

The gene calls are TRBV29-1 and TRBJ2-7; 7 positions agree with TRBD1. The germline V gene has CDR1 SQVTM and CDR2 ANQGSEA. CDR3 length equals 13 residues. With 1 base clipped from V and 4 bases from J, the junction kept 4 bases outside the gene matches. CDR3 bases: TGCAGCGTTGAAGGGACAGGAGATTACGAGCAGTACTTC. Protein product: CSVEGTGDYEQYF.

This clone has only a few counts. The CDR3 DNA reads as TGTGCCAGCAGCTTTTCTAGCGCCGGAGAGACCCAGTACTTC. Translated: CASSFSSAGETQYF. The chain couples TRBV13 to TRBJ2-5, with TRBD2 as a possible D gene (6 bases). This CDR3 has 14 amino acids. Germline V gives CDR1 PRHDT, CDR2 FYEKMQ (reference sequence). Between the trimmed V and J ends, which lost 3 bases and 4 bases, there was a span of 12 bases.

This clone was seen a handful of times. The chain carries TRBV5-4 and TRBJ2-1; D perhaps matches TRBD2 (7 bases). Germline V gives CDR1 SGHNT, CDR2 YYREEE (reference sequence). The V end lost 4 bases, the J end lost 9 bases, and 20 bases lay between the germline ends. The CDR3 is 15 amino acids. The CDR3 region is CASSALQQAGAEQFF. The CDR3 region has the DNA TGTGCCAGCAGCGCCCTACAACAGGCGGGGGCTGAGCAGTTCTTC.

This clone was observed a few times. The gene calls are TRBV5-1 and TRBJ2-3; D may be TRBD2 (5 bases). The CDR3 runs to 15 residues. The germline V and J ends were trimmed by 4 bases and 3 bases, with 15 bases remaining between them. Germline loops: CDR1 SGHRS, CDR2 YFSETQ. The CDR3 here is CASSPGLDWTDTQYF. The CDR3, as DNA: TGCGCCAGCAGCCCGGGGTTGGACTGGACAGATACGCAGTATTTT.

This clone turned up a few times. The V and J genes are TRBV7-9 and TRBJ2-3; the match to TRBD2 covers 10 bases. This CDR3 has 15 amino acids. Germline CDR1 and CDR2: SEHNR and FQNEAQ (reference sequence). V shed 5 bases and J 6 bases; nucleotides not matched to a gene: 8. The CDR3 spells CASSRLAGGPDTQYF. The CDR3 coding sequence is TGTGCCAGCAGCCGATTAGCGGGAGGACCCGATACGCAGTATTTT.

This chain links TRBV7-9 with TRBJ2-7, with a possible D match to TRBD2 (6 bases). Trimming stripped 6 bases from V and 5 bases from J, with 14 bases between. CDR1 and CDR2 (germline): SEHNR, FQNEAQ (reference sequence). The CDR3 length is 13 residues. CDR3 in DNA: TGTGCCAGCAGTCAGACTAGTTTTAACGAGCAGTACTTC. Amino acid sequence: CASSQTSFNEQYF.

This clone appeared a single time. The CDR3 DNA reads as TGCAGCGTGACCCTTATCGCTAACAATGAGCAGTTCTTC. Translation: CSVTLIANNEQFF. The gene calls are TRBV29-1 and TRBJ2-1, with D unresolved. The CDR3 spans 13 residues. Germline lookup yields CDR1 SQVTM and CDR2 ANQGSEA. Trimming cost V 6 bases and J 5 bases, with 14 bases left between them.

CDR3 sequence: CASKREGGNQPQHF. CDR3 sequence (DNA): TGTGCCAGCAAGAGGGAAGGGGGGAATCAGCCCCAGCATTTT. The chain is built from TRBV2 and TRBJ1-5; D perhaps matches TRBD1 (6 bases). Germline CDR1 is SNHLY and CDR2 is FYNNEI. Trimming shortened V by 7 bases and J by 4 bases, and 14 bases separated the two germline ends. The CDR3 runs 14 residues.

This clone came up a few times. The chain combines TRBV7-2 with TRBJ1-5; D gene ambiguous. The CDR3 runs to 14 residues. The germline V and J ends were trimmed by 1 base and 7 bases, with 11 bases remaining between them. Germline V gene lookup returns CDR1 SGHTA and CDR2 FQGNSA. CDR3 protein: CASSLVWGGQPQHF. The CDR3 region has the DNA TGTGCCAGCAGCTTAGTATGGGGAGGCCAGCCCCAGCATTTT.

This clone has just one count. The chain employs TRBV2 and TRBJ2-7; 13 bases match TRBD2. Per the germline V gene, CDR1 is SNHLY and CDR2 is FYNNEI. V lost 5 bases, J lost 6 bases, and 4 bases stayed unmatched. The CDR3 contains 14 residues. The CDR3 sequence: CASSTGTSGTEQYF. The CDR3 coding sequence is TGTGCCAGCAGTACAGGGACTAGCGGGACCGAGCAGTACTTC.

This CDR3 is CATSPGQDLQETQYF. The CDR3 DNA sequence: TGTGCCACCTCGCCAGGACAGGACCTCCAAGAGACCCAGTACTTC. The genes are TRBV10-3 and TRBJ2-5; 7 bases map to TRBD1. The CDR3 runs 15 residues. The junction had 12 bases not matched to a gene; V was cut back by 10 bases and J by 1 base. CDR1 is ENHRY and CDR2 is SYGVKD in the germline V gene.

This clone was detected only a few times. The sample carries other DNA sequences with the same CDR3. This rearrangement joins TRBV29-1 to TRBJ1-5; 8 bases line up with TRBD1. CDR1 is SQVTM, CDR2 ANQGSEA, per germline. The CDR3 has 13 residues. V shed 4 bases and J 1 base; nucleotides not matched to a gene: 0. Written as DNA, the CDR3 is TGCAGCGTTGGGACAGGGAGCAATCAGCCCCAGCATTTT. It is translated as CSVGTGSNQPQHF.

J is TRBJ2-7 and V is TRBV14; D unresolved. Trimming took off 4 bases at V and 2 bases at J, with 15 bases between the two ends. The length of the CDR3 is 15 residues. The V gene's germline CDR1 is SGHDN and CDR2 FVKESK. The chain's CDR3 is CASSPLTATAYEQYF. Written as DNA, the CDR3 is TGTGCCAGCAGCCCCCTGACTGCGACGGCCTACGAGCAGTACTTC.

This clone occurred a few times. The rearrangement joins TRBV29-1 to TRBJ2-2; 12 bases map to TRBD2. This CDR3 has 15 residues. In germline, CDR1 is SQVTM, CDR2 ANQGSEA. V gave up 7 bases and J gave up 5 bases; unmatched junction bases: 8. CDR3 DNA sequence: TGCAGCGCCCGCTCCGGGACTAGCGGGACCGGGGAGCTGTTTTTT. Residues: CSARSGTSGTGELFF.

This clone was seen more than once but under ten times. This chain connects TRBV29-1 to TRBJ2-7, with 10 bases matching TRBD1. Germline lookup yields CDR1 SQVTM and CDR2 ANQGSEA. V lost 6 bases to trimming and J lost 5 bases; unmatched junction nucleotides: 4. The CDR3 covers 12 residues. The CDR3 nucleotides are TGCAGCGTCAGCGGGACAGGGGACGAGCAGTACTTC. Encoded protein: CSVSGTGDEQYF.

This clone was detected a few times. The genes are TRBV29-1 and TRBJ1-1; D gene unclear. CDR1 is SQVTM and CDR2 is ANQGSEA in the germline V gene. V lost 0 bases and J 3 bases, leaving 14 bases between the germline ends. The length of the CDR3 is 15 residues. This CDR3 is CSVEDPFQRDTEAFF. The CDR3 DNA follows: TGCAGCGTTGAAGACCCCTTTCAACGGGACACTGAAGCTTTCTTT.

The chain joins TRBV7-2 to TRBJ2-3; perhaps TRBD1 as D (6 bases). This CDR3 has 15 amino acids. Per the germline V gene, CDR1 is SGHTA and CDR2 is FQGNSA. The V end was cut by 5 bases, the J end by 5 bases, with 17 bases between. CDR3: CASSPQSTGIDTQYF. The CDR3 coding sequence is TGTGCCAGCAGCCCCCAATCTACAGGGATAGATACGCAGTATTTT.